The clone carrying this TCR beta chain has just a few counts. The target antigen is unknown. This sample stems from a study of T-cell reconstitution after alpha-beta-depleted transplantation in children. Study-wide findings and caveats: Hyperexpanded clones declined; after one year, newly produced T cells mostly supplied diversity. Reportedly, alpha-beta T cells present about two months post-transplant originated from several hundred expanded clones of graft origin. Elevated TCRbeta diversity at day 60 was traced, in some patients, to surviving recipient T cells and thymic progenitors.

The CDR3 is 16 residues long. After removal of 7 bases from V and 4 bases from J, the junction contained 12 bases not matched to a gene. TCRbeta library construction was performed incorporating unique molecular identifiers. TCRdb reanalysed the PCR reads using MiXCR and keeps one entry per CDR3 protein. The table records about 400,000 distinct CDR3 sequences, roughly 15% of them present only once. The chain has TRBV12-3 or TRBV12-4 and TRBJ2-2; 7 positions match TRBD2. This clonotype was obtained from a boy in the first two years of life who had a stem cell transplant for Wiskott-Aldrich syndrome, so the T cells may come from the graft donor. This sample comprised PBMCs, mostly from graft donor cells, obtained 360 days after TCRalphabeta/CD19-depleted stem cell transplant. CDR3 sequence: CASTNLLASGTGELFF. The CDR3 DNA follows: TGTGCCAGCACTAACTTACTGGCTAGCGGCACCGGGGAGCTGTTTTTT.